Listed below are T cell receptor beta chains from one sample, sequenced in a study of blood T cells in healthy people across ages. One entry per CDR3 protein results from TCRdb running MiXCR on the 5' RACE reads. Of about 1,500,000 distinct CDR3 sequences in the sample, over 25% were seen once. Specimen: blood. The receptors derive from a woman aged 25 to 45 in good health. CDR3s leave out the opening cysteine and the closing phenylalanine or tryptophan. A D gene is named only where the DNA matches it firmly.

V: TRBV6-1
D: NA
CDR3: ASEGGGDLNQPQH

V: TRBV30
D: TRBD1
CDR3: AWSVGSPGGTEAF

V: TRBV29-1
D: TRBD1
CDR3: SVPPGQGSNYGYT

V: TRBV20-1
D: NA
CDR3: SAIVSGSYEQY

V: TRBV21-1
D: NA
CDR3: ASSKGGRATGANVLT

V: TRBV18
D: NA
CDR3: ASLRIGNTEAF

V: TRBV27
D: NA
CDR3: ASRPPSGTGGGYT

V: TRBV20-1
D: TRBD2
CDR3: SARVGSGSLSKNIQY

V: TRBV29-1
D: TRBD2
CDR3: SAGGLALSNEQF

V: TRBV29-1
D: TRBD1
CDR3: SGTGTGRNGYT

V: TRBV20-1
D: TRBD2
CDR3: SARDPQRGNTGELF

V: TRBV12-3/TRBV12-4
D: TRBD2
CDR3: ASSSGTRPQETQY

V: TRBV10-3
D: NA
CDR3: AIRDPPSTYGYT

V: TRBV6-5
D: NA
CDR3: ASSLSRLISYNEQF

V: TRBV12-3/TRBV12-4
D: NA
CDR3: ASSGTHPGQY

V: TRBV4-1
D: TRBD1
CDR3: ASSRDRSKANYGYT

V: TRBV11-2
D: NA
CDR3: ASSNGGGSTEAF

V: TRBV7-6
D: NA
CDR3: ASSFRDISEAF

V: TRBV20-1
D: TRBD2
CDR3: SASAGGEPYEQY

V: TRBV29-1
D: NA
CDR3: SVVTPSSYEQY

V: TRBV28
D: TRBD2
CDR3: ASRPTSGGADEQF

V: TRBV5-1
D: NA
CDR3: ASRSTASSAYEQY

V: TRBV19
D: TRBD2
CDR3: ASSTPRGGMYNEQY

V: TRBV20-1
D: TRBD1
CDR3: SATTGQINSPLH

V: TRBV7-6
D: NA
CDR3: ASSSGGGLYGYT

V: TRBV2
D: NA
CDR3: ASRREVYNEQF

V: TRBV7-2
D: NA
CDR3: ASSLSVEGEQY

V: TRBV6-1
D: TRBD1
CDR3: ASSLPQGEGVGHEQY

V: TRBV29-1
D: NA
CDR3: SAIPPNYGYT

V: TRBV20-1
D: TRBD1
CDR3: SARDPGQGGGEQY

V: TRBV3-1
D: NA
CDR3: ASSQGQGWGIDSPLH

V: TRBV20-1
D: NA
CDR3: SARYRAGEQY

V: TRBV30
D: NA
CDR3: AWWGRGYT

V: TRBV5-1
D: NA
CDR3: ASSQGAGWRDEAF